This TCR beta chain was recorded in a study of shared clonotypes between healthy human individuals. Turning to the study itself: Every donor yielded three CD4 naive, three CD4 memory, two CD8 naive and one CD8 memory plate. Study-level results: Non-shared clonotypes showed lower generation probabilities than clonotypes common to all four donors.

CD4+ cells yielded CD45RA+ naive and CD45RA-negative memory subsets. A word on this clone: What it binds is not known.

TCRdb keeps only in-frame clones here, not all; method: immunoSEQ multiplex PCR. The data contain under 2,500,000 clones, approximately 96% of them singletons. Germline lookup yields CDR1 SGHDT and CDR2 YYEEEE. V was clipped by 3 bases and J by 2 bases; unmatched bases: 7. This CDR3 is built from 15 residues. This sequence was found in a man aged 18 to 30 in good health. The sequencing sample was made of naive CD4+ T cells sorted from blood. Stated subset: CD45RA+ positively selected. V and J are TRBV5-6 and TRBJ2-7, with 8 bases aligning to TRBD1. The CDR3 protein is CASSSGQGLTYEQYF. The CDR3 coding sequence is TGTGCCAGCAGCTCTGGACAGGGCCTGACCTACGAGCAGTACTTC.